This TCR beta chain was sequenced during a study of blood T cell repertoires in COVID-19. Study-wide background: Whether acute or convalescent, the COVID-19 samples came from the United States, Italy and Spain. Nucleic acid was either cDNA or gDNA, and it came from T cells, B-cell-depleted T cells, or PBMCs.

This CDR3 region has 15 residues. V shed 4 bases, J shed 8 bases, and the junction held 5 bases outside the gene matches. The germline CDR1 and CDR2 sequences are MDHEN and SYDVKM. Under the authors' procedure: Researchers report that nucleated cell counts were estimated from reference gene primer amplification. Repertoires were generated with immunoSEQ multiplex PCR, while TCRdb's copy carries only in-frame clones and drops some. The V and J calls and clone size were taken over from that table, and D and trimming were inferred from the DNA. Of roughly 200,000 clones in the sample, approximately 81% were seen once. The Seattle site enrolled patients during active infection and followed them longitudinally.

The rearrangement links TRBV28 to TRBJ2-1, with 13 nucleotides matching TRBD2. Input material: peripheral blood. The clonotype was recovered from a person between 65 and 80 years old with COVID-19, enrolled during active disease. CDR3 bases: TGTGCCAGCAGTTCCACTAGCGGGAGGGCCTATGAGCAGTTCTTC. It specifies CASSSTSGRAYEQFF.